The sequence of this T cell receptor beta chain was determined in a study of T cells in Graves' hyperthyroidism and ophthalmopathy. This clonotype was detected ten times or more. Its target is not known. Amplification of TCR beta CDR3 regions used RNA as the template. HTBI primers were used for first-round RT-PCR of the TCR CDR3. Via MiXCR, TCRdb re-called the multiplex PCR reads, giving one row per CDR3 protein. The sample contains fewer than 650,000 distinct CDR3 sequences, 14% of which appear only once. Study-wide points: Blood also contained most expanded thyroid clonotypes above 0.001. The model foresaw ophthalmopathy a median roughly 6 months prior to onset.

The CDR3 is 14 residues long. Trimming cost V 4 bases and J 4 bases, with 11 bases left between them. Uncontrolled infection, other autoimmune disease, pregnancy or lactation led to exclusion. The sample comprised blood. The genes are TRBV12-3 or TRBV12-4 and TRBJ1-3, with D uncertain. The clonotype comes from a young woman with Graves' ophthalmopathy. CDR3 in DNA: TGTGCCAGCAGTTACGGAAGGAGGGGAAACACCATATATTTT. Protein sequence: CASSYGRRGNTIYF.